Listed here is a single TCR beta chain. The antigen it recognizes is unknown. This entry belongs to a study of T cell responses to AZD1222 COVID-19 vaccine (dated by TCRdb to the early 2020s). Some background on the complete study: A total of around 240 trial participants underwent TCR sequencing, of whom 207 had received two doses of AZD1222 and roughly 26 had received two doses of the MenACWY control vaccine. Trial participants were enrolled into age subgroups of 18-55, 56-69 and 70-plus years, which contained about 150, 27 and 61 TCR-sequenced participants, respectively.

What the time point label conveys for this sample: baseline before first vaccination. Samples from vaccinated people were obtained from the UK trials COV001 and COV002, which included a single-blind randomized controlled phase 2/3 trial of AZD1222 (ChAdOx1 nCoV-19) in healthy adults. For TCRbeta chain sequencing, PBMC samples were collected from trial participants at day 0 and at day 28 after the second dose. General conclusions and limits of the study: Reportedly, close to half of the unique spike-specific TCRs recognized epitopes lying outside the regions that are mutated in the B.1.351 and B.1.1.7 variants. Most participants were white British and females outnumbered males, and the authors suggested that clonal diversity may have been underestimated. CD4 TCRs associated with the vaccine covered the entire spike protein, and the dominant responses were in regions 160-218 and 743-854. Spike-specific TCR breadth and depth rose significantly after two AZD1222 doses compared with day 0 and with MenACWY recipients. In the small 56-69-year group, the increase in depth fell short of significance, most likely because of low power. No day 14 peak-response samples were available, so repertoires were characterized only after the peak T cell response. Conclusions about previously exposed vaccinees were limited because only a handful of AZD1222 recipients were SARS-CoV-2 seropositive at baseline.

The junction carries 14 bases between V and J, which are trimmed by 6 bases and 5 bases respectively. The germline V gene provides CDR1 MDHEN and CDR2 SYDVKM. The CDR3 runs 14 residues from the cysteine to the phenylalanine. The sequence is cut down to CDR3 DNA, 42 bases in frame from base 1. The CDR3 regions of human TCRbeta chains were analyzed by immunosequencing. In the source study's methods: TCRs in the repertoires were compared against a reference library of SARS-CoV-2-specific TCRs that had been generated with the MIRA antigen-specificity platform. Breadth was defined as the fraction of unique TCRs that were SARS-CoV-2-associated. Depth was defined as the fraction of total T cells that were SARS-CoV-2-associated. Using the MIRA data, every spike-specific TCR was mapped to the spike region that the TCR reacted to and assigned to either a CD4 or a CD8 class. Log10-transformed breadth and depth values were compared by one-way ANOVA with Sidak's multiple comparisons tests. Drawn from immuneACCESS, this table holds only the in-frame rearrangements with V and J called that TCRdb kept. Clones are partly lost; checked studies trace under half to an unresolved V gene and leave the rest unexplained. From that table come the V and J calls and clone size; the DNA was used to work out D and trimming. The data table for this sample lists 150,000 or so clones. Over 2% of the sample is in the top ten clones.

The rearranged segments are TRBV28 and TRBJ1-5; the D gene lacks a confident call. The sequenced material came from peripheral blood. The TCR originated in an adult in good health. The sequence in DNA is TGTGCCAGCAGCCCTACTGGCGGCTATCAGCCCCAGCATTTT. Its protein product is CASSPTGGYQPQHF. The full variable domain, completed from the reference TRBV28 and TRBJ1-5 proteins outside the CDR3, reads DVKVTQSSRYLVKRTGEKVFLECVQDMDHENMFWYRQDPGLGLRLIYFSYDVKMKEKGDIPEGYSVSREKKERFSLILESASTNQTSMYLCASSPTGGYQPQHFGDGTRLSIL.